The clone carrying this T cell receptor beta chain was seen a handful of times. The data were taken from a study of T cells in Graves' hyperthyroidism and ophthalmopathy. The source material, RNA transcripts, was used to amplify TCR beta CDR3 regions. HTBI primers were the set used in a first-round RT-PCR of the TCR CDR3. TCRdb used MiXCR to reprocess the multiplex PCR reads, holding one entry per CDR3 protein. The table shows some 620,000 distinct CDR3 sequences, with around 16% occurring only once. Across 18 months, stable Graves' hyperthyroidism was marked by no progression to ophthalmopathy. A patient was excluded if there was uncontrolled infection, other autoimmune disease, pregnancy or lactation. It was roughly 10 ml of fresh peripheral blood that supplied the PBMCs. CDR1 is SQVTM, CDR2 ANQGSEA, per germline. This CDR3 is 12 amino acids long. Deletions cut 0 bases from V and 3 bases from J, with 6 bases between.

This clonotype was obtained from a woman between 25 and 40 years old with Graves' hyperthyroidism. Sequenced material: blood. This chain uses TRBV29-1 with TRBJ2-7; possibly TRBD1 for D (5 bases). DNA of the CDR3: TGCAGCGTTGAAGACGACAGCTACGAGCAGTACTTC. Protein sequence: CSVEDDSYEQYF.